Below are 31 T cell receptor beta chains sequenced from a single sample in a study of blood T cells in healthy people across ages. A second about 7 to 11 cycle PCR used barcoded and J-beta primers. TCRdb fed the 5' RACE reads into MiXCR, producing one record per CDR3 protein. The sample includes over 950,000 distinct CDR3 sequences, roughly 50% of them seen just once. Sequences were obtained from blood. These receptors all stem from a woman aged 55 to 70 in good health.

V usage is TRBV20-1 and J usage is TRBJ2-1; tentatively, D is TRBD1 (5 bases). Germline lookup yields CDR1 DFQATT and CDR2 SNEGSKA (reference sequence). The CDR3 is 17 residues long. V lost 2 bases and J lost 0, with 17 bases in between. The CDR3 nucleotides read TGCAGTGCTAGACCACTCCTTACAGGTAGCTCCTACAATGAGCAGTTCTTC. It translates to CSARPLLTGSSYNEQFF.

This clonotype was seen more than once but under ten times. This CDR3 is CASSAVSPGRRMDEQYF. The CDR3 nucleotides are TGTGCCAGCAGTGCCGTCTCTCCAGGCAGAAGGATGGACGAGCAGTACTTC. V gene TRBV25-1 combines with J gene TRBJ2-4; D is unresolved. Matching the DNA end better, TRBJ2-7 makes the J call doubtful. The CDR3 sequence is 17 residues long. Germline CDR1 is MGHDK and CDR2 is SYGVNS.

This clonotype was counted once. The chain links TRBV20-1 to TRBJ1-2; D is unclear. Germline V CDR1 and CDR2: DFQATT, SNEGSKA (reference sequence). The V gene lost 3 bases and the J gene lost 2 bases, with 13 bases spanning the gap. There are 14 residues in the CDR3. The CDR3 coding sequence is TGCAGTGCTAGCCCCCAGACTCCGAACTATGGCTACACCTTC. It encodes CSASPQTPNYGYTF.

This clonotype was seen only a few times. This chain uses TRBV7-9 with TRBJ2-3; 12 nucleotides align to TRBD1. This CDR3 has 18 amino acids. Trimming cost V 4 bases and J 9 bases; bases outside gene matches: 17. Germline loops: CDR1 SEHNR, CDR2 FQNEAQ (reference sequence). The CDR3 coding sequence is TGTGCCAGCAGCTCCACACCGGGACAGGGGGCGAAGCCCCAGACGCAGTATTTT. It is translated as CASSSTPGQGAKPQTQYF.

V and J are TRBV29-1 and TRBJ2-4, with a weak D call TRBD1 (5 bases). The V end was cut by 4 bases, the J end by 0 bases, with 10 bases between. CDR1 and CDR2 from the germline V gene are SQVTM and ANQGSEA. The CDR3 consists of 14 residues. In DNA, the CDR3 is TGCAGCGTTGTAGGGGTAGGAGCCAAAAACATTCAGTACTTC. Translated, it gives CSVVGVGAKNIQYF. The complete variable domain, with remaining parts taken from reference TRBV29-1 and TRBJ2-4, reads SAVISQKPSRDICQRGTSLTIQCQVDSQVTMMFWYRQQPGQSLTLIATANQGSEATYESGFVIDKFPISRPNLTFSTLTVSNMSPEDSSIYLCSVVGVGAKNIQYFGAGTRLSVL.

A few counts support this clonotype. This sequence joins TRBV10-3 and TRBJ2-7; D may be TRBD2 (5 bases). The J call may be faulty, since TRBJ2-5 better matches the DNA end. The CDR3 extends over 13 amino acids. Germline V lookup: CDR1 ENHRY, CDR2 SYGVKD. The CDR3 spells CAISELALGTQYF. The CDR3 DNA is TGTGCCATCAGTGAGCTAGCCCTAGGGACCCAGTACTTC.

The chain joins TRBV7-8 to TRBJ2-7; TRBD1 might be the D (6 bases). Germline CDR1 SGHVS, CDR2 FQNEAQ. Trimming took off 3 bases at V and 3 bases at J, with 9 bases between the two ends. The CDR3 is made up of 13 amino acids. For the CDR3, the DNA is TGTGCCAGCAGCTTCGGGGACATCTACGAGCAGTACTTC. This gives the protein CASSFGDIYEQYF.

A word on this clonotype: A much larger clone is a single base away; this may be a read error. The rearrangement links TRBV6-5 to TRBJ2-5; TRBD2 agrees at 12 bases. Germline trimming cut 6 bases from V and 11 bases from J; bases unmatched to any gene: 13. The CDR3 has 15 residues. The germline CDR1 and CDR2 sequences are MNHEY and SVGAGI. The CDR3 loop reads CASSPSGRGDNEQYF. CDR3 DNA: TGTGCCAGCAGCCCTAGCGGGAGGGGAGACAATGAGCAGTACTTC.

A note on this clonotype: A read error may explain this, as a much larger clone is one base away. V and J are TRBV24-1 and TRBJ2-3; D is uncertain. The CDR3 totals 15 residues. Germline lookup yields CDR1 KGHDR and CDR2 SFDVKD. CDR3 in DNA: TGTGCCGCCAGTGTGGTTAGCCGAAACACAGATACGCAGTATTTT. It specifies CAASVVSRNTDTQYF.

CDR3: CASSPRPNEKLFF. The CDR3 coding sequence is TGTGCCAGCAGTCCCCGTCCGAATGAAAAACTGTTTTTT. The V gene is TRBV12-3 or TRBV12-4, the J gene TRBJ1-4; D is unclear. Trimming removed 5 bases from V and 5 bases from J, with 9 bases in between. The length of the CDR3 is 13 residues.

This clonotype was counted between two and nine times. This chain uses TRBV4-1 with TRBJ2-3, with 7 bases lining up with TRBD2. This CDR3 is built from 15 residues. With 4 bases clipped from V and 2 bases from J, the junction kept 6 bases outside the gene matches. Germline assignment: CDR1 MGHRA and CDR2 YSYEKL. CDR3 coding DNA: TGCGCCAGCAGCCCTCAGCGGGGAAACACAGATACGCAGTATTTT. Its protein is CASSPQRGNTDTQYF.

This clonotype came up a few times. V is TRBV24-1 and J is TRBJ2-5; D tentatively reads TRBD1 or TRBD2 (5 bases each). CDR3 length: 14 amino acids. Germline V gives CDR1 KGHDR, CDR2 SFDVKD. The V end was cut by 4 bases, the J end by 9 bases, with 17 bases between. CDR3 protein: CATSDRGSRGAQYF. CDR3 bases: TGTGCCACCAGTGACCGCGGGTCAAGAGGGGCCCAGTACTTC.

This clonotype came up many times. The chain couples TRBV27 to TRBJ2-7; 9 bases agree with TRBD2. This CDR3 region has 18 residues. The V segment lost 0 bases and the J segment 0 bases; nucleotides outside the gene matches: 9. Germline loops: CDR1 MNHEY, CDR2 SMNVEV (reference sequence). CDR3 DNA: TGTGCCAGCAGTTTATCTAGGTCTAGCGGGGCCTTCTCCTACGAGCAGTACTTC. Protein sequence: CASSLSRSSGAFSYEQYF.

This clonotype was seen a few times. The chain joins TRBV20-1 to TRBJ2-7; weak D call: TRBD2 (5 bases). Germline-derived CDR1 and CDR2 are DFQATT and SNEGSKA (reference sequence). There are 11 residues in the CDR3. V lost 6 bases and J lost 10, with 16 bases in between. CDR3 nucleotides: TGCAGTGCCCAGCCGGACTTAAACCAGTACTTC. Translation: CSAQPDLNQYF.

Only a few counts were recorded for this clonotype. The chain employs TRBV5-1 and TRBJ2-3; 10 positions match TRBD2. The CDR3 runs 14 residues. V dropped 5 bases and J dropped 6; count of bases not matched to a gene: 6. Per the germline V gene, CDR1 is SGHRS and CDR2 is YFSETQ. DNA of the CDR3: TGCGCCAGCAGTCGCAGCGGGAGGGTGGATACGCAGTATTTT. Its translation: CASSRSGRVDTQYF.

Concerning this clonotype: This could be a read error, since a much larger clone is one nucleotide away. CDR3: CASSVRGQPIGQYF. DNA for the CDR3: TGTGCCAGCAGTGTAAGGGGCCAACCCATTGGGCAGTACTTC. This chain uses TRBV28 with TRBJ2-7; TRBD1 is a possible D gene (5 bases). Trimming cost V 5 bases and J 9 bases, with 20 bases left between them. Germline values: CDR1 MDHEN, CDR2 SYDVKM. The CDR3 runs 14 residues.

This clonotype was counted many times. J is TRBJ2-1 and V is TRBV29-1; possible D gene TRBD2, 5 bases. Trimming shortened V by 3 bases and J by 7 bases, and 7 bases separated the two germline ends. The germline CDR1 and CDR2 sequences are SQVTM and ANQGSEA. This CDR3 has 11 residues. The chain's CDR3 is CSVERDNEQFF. The CDR3 nucleotides are TGCAGCGTTGAGAGGGATAATGAGCAGTTCTTC.

CDR3 nucleotide sequence: TGCAGCGTTGAAGCAAGCGGGACTAGCGCAGATACGCAGTATTTT. Amino acids: CSVEASGTSADTQYF. The chain links TRBV29-1 to TRBJ2-3; 10 bases align to TRBD2. The junction had 5 bases not matched to a gene; V was cut back by 1 base and J by 4 bases. The CDR3 is 15 residues long. Germline CDR1 is SQVTM and CDR2 is ANQGSEA.

Regarding this clonotype: It may be a read error: a sequence one base away is much more abundant. This CDR3 reads CAGSPSGHEQYF. The CDR3 nucleotides read TGTGCCGGCAGTCCCAGTGGCCACGAGCAGTACTTC. This chain uses TRBV12-3 or TRBV12-4 with TRBJ2-7; D is unclear. The CDR3 has 12 residues.

The J gene is TRBJ2-3, the V gene TRBV18; D uncertain. V was clipped by 3 bases and J by 4 bases, with 8 bases between them. The CDR3 is 13 amino acids. CDR1 and CDR2 (germline): KGHSH, LQKENI. CDR3: CASSPSVADTQYF. The CDR3 DNA reads TGTGCCAGCTCACCGTCTGTGGCAGATACGCAGTATTTT.

This clonotype was recorded a few times. The V and J genes are TRBV27 and TRBJ2-7; TRBD2 matches at 13 bases. The CDR3 totals 15 residues. J gave up 4 bases and V 6 bases, and 6 bases lay outside the gene matches. The germline V gene encodes CDR1 MNHEY and CDR2 SMNVEV (reference sequence). Written as DNA, the CDR3 is TGTGCCAGCAGAGCCCAACTAGCGGGAGGGTACGAGCAGTACTTC. It translates to CASRAQLAGGYEQYF.

In its sample, this clonotype was seen a few times. V usage is TRBV18 and J usage is TRBJ2-1; TRBD2 is a possible D gene (5 bases). The V and J ends lost 3 bases and 15 bases respectively, with 15 bases between them. CDR3 length equals 12 residues. The germline V gene has CDR1 KGHSH and CDR2 LQKENI. CDR3: CASSPTRSAGFF. CDR3 nucleotide sequence: TGTGCCAGCTCACCCACCCGTTCGGCGGGGTTCTTC.

The rearrangement links TRBV7-8 to TRBJ2-2; 7 positions agree with TRBD2. J lost 3 bases, V lost 1 base, and 5 bases had no gene match. The germline gives CDR1 SGHVS, CDR2 FQNEAQ. This CDR3 has 16 residues. Here the CDR3 reads CASSLVGLADTGELFF. CDR3 DNA: TGTGCCAGCAGCTTAGTGGGGCTAGCGGACACCGGGGAGCTGTTTTTT.

J is TRBJ2-7 and V is TRBV9; 7 nucleotides agree with TRBD2. This CDR3 has 12 residues. CDR1 and CDR2 (germline): SGDLS, YYNGEE. V was pared by 0 bases and J by 10 bases, with 4 bases of the junction left unmatched. Here the CDR3 DNA reads TGTGCCAGCAGCGTAGGTCGGGGGGACCAGTACTTC. Translating it yields CASSVGRGDQYF.

V usage is TRBV28 and J usage is TRBJ2-3; D remains ambiguous. Trimming removed 4 bases from V and 3 bases from J, with 17 bases in between. CDR1 is MDHEN, CDR2 SYDVKM, per germline. CDR3 length: 16 residues. Here the CDR3 DNA reads TGTGCCAGCAGTTCGCCAGAGTTTGGCATTACAGATACGCAGTATTTT. Protein: CASSSPEFGITDTQYF.

CDR3 nucleotides: TGTGCCAGCTCCAACCTACCCCAGCGGACTAGCACAGATACGCAGTATTTT. Translated, it gives CASSNLPQRTSTDTQYF. This rearrangement joins TRBV18 to TRBJ2-3; maybe TRBD2 (5 bases). The germline V gene has CDR1 KGHSH and CDR2 LQKENI. The CDR3 is 17 residues long. The V gene lost 6 bases and the J gene lost 0 bases, with 19 bases spanning the gap.

In this sample, this clonotype turned up a few times. The J gene is TRBJ2-5, the V gene TRBV11-3; D possibly matches TRBD1 or TRBD2 (5 bases each). Germline CDR1 SGHNT, CDR2 YENEEA. Between the trimmed V and J ends, which lost 5 bases and 5 bases, there was a span of 12 bases. The CDR3 totals 13 residues. This chain's CDR3 is CASSRSGTETQYF. CDR3 DNA sequence: TGTGCCAGCAGCCGCTCCGGGACGGAGACCCAGTACTTC.

The chain recombines TRBV4-3 with TRBJ1-1; D not resolved. The CDR3 totals 14 residues. The V and J ends lost 0 bases and 3 bases respectively, with 8 bases between them. Per germline, CDR1 LGHNA and CDR2 YSLEER. The CDR3 bases are TGCGCCAGCAGCCAAGATCCAAGGGACACTGAAGCTTTCTTT. Translated, it gives CASSQDPRDTEAFF.

This clonotype was found many times. The chain joins TRBV5-1 to TRBJ2-6; 7 nucleotides line up with TRBD1. Germline CDR1 is SGHRS and CDR2 is YFSETQ. This CDR3 spans 17 amino acids. J lost 2 bases, V lost 0 bases, and 5 bases had no gene match. CDR3 residues: CASSLGGTVTGANVLTF. Here the CDR3 DNA reads TGCGCCAGCAGCTTGGGGGGGACAGTGACTGGGGCCAACGTCCTGACTTTC.

This clonotype was found a few times. This chain uses TRBV4-1 with TRBJ1-2; the D gene is possibly TRBD1 (6 bases). CDR1 is MGHRA, CDR2 YSYEKL, per germline. The ends were cut back, 4 bases at V and 6 bases at J, with 12 bases in the middle. This CDR3 is 13 amino acids long. The CDR3 loop reads CASSLTGLHGYTF. The DNA of the CDR3 is TGCGCCAGCAGCCTAACAGGGCTGCATGGCTACACCTTC.

The V and J genes are TRBV7-9 and TRBJ2-2; 10 bases are a match to TRBD2. Per germline, CDR1 SEHNR and CDR2 FQNEAQ (reference sequence). The CDR3 spans 17 residues. V dropped 6 bases and J dropped 4; count of bases not matched to a gene: 11. CDR3 loop: CASRLSGRVGGTGELFF. As DNA, the CDR3 is TGTGCCAGCAGACTCAGCGGGAGGGTCGGCGGCACCGGGGAGCTGTTTTTT.